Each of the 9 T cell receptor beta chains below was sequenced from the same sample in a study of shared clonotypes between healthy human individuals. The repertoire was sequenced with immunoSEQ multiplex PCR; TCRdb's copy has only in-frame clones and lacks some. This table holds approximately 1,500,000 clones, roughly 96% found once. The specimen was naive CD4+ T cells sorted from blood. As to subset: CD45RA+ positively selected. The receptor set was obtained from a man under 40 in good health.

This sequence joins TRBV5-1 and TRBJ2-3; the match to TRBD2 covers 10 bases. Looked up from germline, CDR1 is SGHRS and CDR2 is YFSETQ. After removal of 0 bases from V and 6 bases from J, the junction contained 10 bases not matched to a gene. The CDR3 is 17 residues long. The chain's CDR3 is CASSLVFTSGIGDTQYF. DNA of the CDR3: TGCGCCAGCAGCTTGGTATTTACTAGCGGGATTGGGGATACGCAGTATTTT.

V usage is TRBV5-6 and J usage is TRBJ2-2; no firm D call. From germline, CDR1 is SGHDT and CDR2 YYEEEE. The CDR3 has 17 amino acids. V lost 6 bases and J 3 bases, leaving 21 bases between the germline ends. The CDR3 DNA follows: TGTGCCAGCACATCTGGCCCCACAGTCCAGTACACCGGGGAGCTGTTTTTT. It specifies CASTSGPTVQYTGELFF.

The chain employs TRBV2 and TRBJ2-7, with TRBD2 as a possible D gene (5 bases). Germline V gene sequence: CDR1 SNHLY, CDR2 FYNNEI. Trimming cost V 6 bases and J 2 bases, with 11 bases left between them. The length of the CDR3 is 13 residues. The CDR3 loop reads CASSGLRAYEQYF. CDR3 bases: TGTGCCAGCAGCGGACTTAGGGCCTACGAGCAGTACTTC. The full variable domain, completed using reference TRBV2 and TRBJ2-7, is EPEVTQTPSHQVTQMGQEVILRCVPISNHLYFYWYRQILGQKVEFLVSFYNNEISEKSEIFDDQFSVERPDGSNFTLKIRSTKLEDSAMYFCASSGLRAYEQYFGPGTRLTVT.

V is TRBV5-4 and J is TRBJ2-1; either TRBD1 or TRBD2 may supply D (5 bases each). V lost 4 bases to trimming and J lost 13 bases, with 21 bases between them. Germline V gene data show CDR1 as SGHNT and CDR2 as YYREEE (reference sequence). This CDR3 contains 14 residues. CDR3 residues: CASSPEGPLVRQFF. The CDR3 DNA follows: TGTGCCAGCAGCCCTGAGGGACCTCTCGTGCGACAGTTCTTC.

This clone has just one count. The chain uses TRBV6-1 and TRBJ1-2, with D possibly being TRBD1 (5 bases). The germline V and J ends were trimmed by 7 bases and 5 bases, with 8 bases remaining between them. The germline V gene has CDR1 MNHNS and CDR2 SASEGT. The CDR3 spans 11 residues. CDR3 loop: CASTGLYGYTF. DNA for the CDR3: TGTGCCAGCACAGGGCTATATGGCTACACCTTC.

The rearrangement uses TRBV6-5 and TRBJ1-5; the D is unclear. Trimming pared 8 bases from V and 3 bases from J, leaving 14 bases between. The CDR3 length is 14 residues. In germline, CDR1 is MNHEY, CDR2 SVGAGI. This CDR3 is CASAAGPNNQPQHF. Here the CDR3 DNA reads TGTGCCAGCGCGGCCGGGCCGAACAATCAGCCCCAGCATTTT.

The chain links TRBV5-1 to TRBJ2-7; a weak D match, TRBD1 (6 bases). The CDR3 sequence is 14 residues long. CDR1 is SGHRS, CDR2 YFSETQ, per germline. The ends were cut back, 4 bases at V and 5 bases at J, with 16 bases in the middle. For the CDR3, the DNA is TGCGCCAGCAGCGGACAGCCCACCGCCAACGAGCAGTACTTC. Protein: CASSGQPTANEQYF.

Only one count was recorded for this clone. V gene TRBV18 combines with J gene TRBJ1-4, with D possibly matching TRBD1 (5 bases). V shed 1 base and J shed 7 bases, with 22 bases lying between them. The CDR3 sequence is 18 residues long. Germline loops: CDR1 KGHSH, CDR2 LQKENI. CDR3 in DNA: TGTGCCAGCTCACCACAACCTCATATTGGGGGTTTGGGTGAAAAACTGTTTTTT. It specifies CASSPQPHIGGLGEKLFF.

The CDR3 bases are TGTGCCAGTAGTCCTGGGACTAGTTCTTTTTCAGATACGCAGTATTTT. This translates into CASSPGTSSFSDTQYF. The chain carries TRBV19 and TRBJ2-3; 8 positions agree with TRBD2. Germline loops: CDR1 LNHDA, CDR2 SQIVND (reference sequence). With V trimmed by 5 bases and J by 4 bases, 11 bases remained unmatched. The CDR3 sequence is 16 residues long.